Given below is one T cell receptor (beta chain) in context. Its antigen is unidentified. The data stem from a study of blood T cells in healthy people across ages. Next came a second PCR, run for 7 to 11 cycles, which used a sample-barcoded 5' primer along with a J-beta primer mix. Each cDNA molecule received a tag from a template-switch adaptor that had 12 random nucleotides. Sequencing recovered at least 3 million CDR3-containing paired-end reads from each sample. Each CDR3 protein gets one entry after TCRdb re-called the 5' RACE reads with MiXCR. The profile covers about 800,000 distinct CDR3 sequences, with around 50% appearing a single time and 18% taken by the ten largest. Study outcomes and limitations: CMV status of donors was unknown, possibly confounding expanded clonotype changes.

The TCR was taken from a man aged 80 or over in good health. Input material: blood.

CDR3 nucleotide sequence: TGTGCCAGCAGCACTGGACTAGCGGTACATGAGCAGTTCTTC. It is translated as CASSTGLAVHEQFF. The chain recombines TRBV11-3 with TRBJ2-1; 10 positions agree with TRBD2. Losses at the gene ends were 5 bases for V and 8 bases for J; bases not matched to a gene: 6. The CDR3 is made up of 14 amino acids. The germline V gene has CDR1 SGHNT and CDR2 YENEEA. The full variable domain, rest sourced from reference TRBV11-3 and TRBJ2-1, is EAGVVQSPRYKIIEKKQPVAFWCNPISGHNTLYWYLQNLGQGPELLIRYENEEAVDDSQLPKDRFSAERLKGVDSTLKIQPAELGDSAVYLCASSTGLAVHEQFFGPGTRLTVL.